The 19 T cell receptor beta chains presented below share a single source sample, sequenced in a study of shared clonotypes between healthy human individuals. Produced via immunoSEQ multiplex PCR; TCRdb's table is partial and in-frame only. The sample carries roughly 1,100,000 clones, about 70% recorded once. The sample taken for sequencing was memory CD4+ T cells sorted from blood. Subset here: CD45RA-negative fraction. The receptors come from a man aged 18-30 years in good health.

The gene calls are TRBV4-2 and TRBJ2-7; 8 bases are a match to TRBD2. The CDR3 has 15 residues. The ends lost 2 bases at V and 1 base at J; junction bases unmatched: 4. Germline assignment: CDR1 LGHNA and CDR2 YNFKEQ. CDR3 amino acids: CASSQLAGNSYEQYF. In DNA form, the CDR3 reads TGTGCCAGCAGCCAATTAGCGGGGAATTCCTACGAGCAGTACTTC.

This clone was seen a handful of times. V gene TRBV30 combines with J gene TRBJ1-5; D possibly corresponds to TRBD1 (6 bases). Looked up from germline, CDR1 is GTSNPN and CDR2 is SVGIG (reference sequence). V lost 2 bases to trimming and J lost 2 bases, with 16 bases between them. The CDR3 is made up of 16 amino acids. The CDR3 region has the DNA TGTGCCTGGAGTAATACAGGGAGAGGGGGCAATCAGCCCCAGCATTTT. Its translation: CAWSNTGRGGNQPQHF.

A remark on this clone: An end of the junction differs from the germline gene, which may be a read error. The CDR3 is CASSFMENNEQFF. The DNA of the CDR3 is TGTGCTAGCAGCTTCATGGAGAACAATGAGCAGTTCTTC. This chain joins TRBV7-7 and TRBJ2-1; D unresolved. Germline CDR1 is SSHAT and CDR2 is FNYEAQ (reference sequence). The CDR3 is made up of 13 amino acids.

This clone was seen only a few times. This chain connects TRBV7-9 to TRBJ2-5; D is unresolved. Germline lookup yields CDR1 SEHNR and CDR2 FQNEAQ (reference sequence). Between the trimmed V and J ends, which lost 5 bases and 3 bases, there was a span of 7 bases. This CDR3 is built from 12 residues. The DNA of the CDR3 is TGTGCCAGCAGCGCCCAGAAAGAGACCCAGTACTTC. Encoded protein: CASSAQKETQYF.

The genes are TRBV11-2 and TRBJ1-2, with D perhaps matching TRBD1 (6 bases). V dropped 5 bases and J dropped 8 bases, with 21 bases sitting between them. CDR3 size: 15 residues. CDR1 is SGHAT and CDR2 is FQNNGV in the germline V gene. The CDR3 coding sequence is TGTGCCAGCAGCCCAGGGTTGGGGGGGGCGCTGGGCTACACCTTC. Protein: CASSPGLGGALGYTF.

The chain links TRBV9 to TRBJ2-1; no firm D call. CDR3 length: 13 amino acids. Trimming shortened V by 4 bases and J by 8 bases, and 13 bases separated the two germline ends. Germline V gene lookup returns CDR1 SGDLS and CDR2 YYNGEE. CDR3 nucleotide sequence: TGTGCCAGCAGCCCCCTCCAAGGACATGAGCAGTTCTTC. Translating gives CASSPLQGHEQFF.

This clone was counted a few times. V and J are TRBV2 and TRBJ1-6, with 8 bases aligning to TRBD1. The germline CDR1 and CDR2 sequences are SNHLY and FYNNEI. CDR3 length: 12 residues. J was trimmed by 13 bases and V by 6 bases; bases with no gene match: 5. DNA for the CDR3: TGTGCCAGCAGGGACAGGGAGTCGCCCCTCCACTTT. Its protein product is CASRDRESPLHF.

The chain couples TRBV15 to TRBJ2-1, with 12 bases fitting TRBD2. Germline values: CDR1 LNHNV, CDR2 YYDKDF (reference sequence). This CDR3 region has 17 residues. Unmatched junction bases numbered 9, after V lost 0 bases and J lost 9 bases. The CDR3 spells CATSRDRALAGGPEQFF. Written as DNA, the CDR3 is TGTGCCACCAGCAGAGATAGGGCACTAGCGGGAGGACCTGAGCAGTTCTTC.

This chain uses TRBV5-1 with TRBJ2-7; no firm D call. The CDR3 is 15 amino acids. The V end lost 0 bases, the J end lost 1 base, and 11 bases lay between the germline ends. Germline values: CDR1 SGHRS, CDR2 YFSETQ. The CDR3 coding sequence is TGCGCCAGCAGCTTGGTTCGTCCTCAATCCTACGAGCAGTACTTC. Translation: CASSLVRPQSYEQYF. Filled out from reference TRBV5-1 and TRBJ2-7, the complete variable domain reads KAGVTQTPRYLIKTRGQQVTLSCSPISGHRSVSWYQQTPGQGLQFLFEYFSETQRNKGNFPGRFSGRQFSNSRSEMNVSTLELGDSALYLCASSLVRPQSYEQYFGPGTRLTVT.

This rearrangement joins TRBV28 to TRBJ2-4; 8 nucleotides line up with TRBD2. The V and J ends lost 5 bases and 3 bases, in that order; junction bases with no gene match: 9. CDR1 MDHEN and CDR2 SYDVKM come from the germline V gene. The CDR3 runs to 16 residues. CDR3 loop: CASSPAWRGVKNIQYF. CDR3 nucleotides: TGTGCCAGCAGTCCCGCCTGGCGGGGGGTCAAAAACATTCAGTACTTC.

V gene TRBV14 combines with J gene TRBJ1-6; D gene uncertain. CDR1 and CDR2 from the germline V gene are SGHDN and FVKESK. V lost 1 base to trimming and J lost 9 bases, with 19 bases between them. The CDR3 spans 17 residues. The CDR3 is CASSQVVPGSWASPLHF. In nucleotides, the CDR3 is TGTGCCAGCAGCCAAGTCGTTCCGGGCAGTTGGGCTTCACCCCTCCACTTT.

This chain uses TRBV30 with TRBJ2-6; 7 bases are shared with TRBD2. J gave up 4 bases and V 3 bases, and 3 bases lay outside the gene matches. Germline V lookup: CDR1 GTSNPN, CDR2 SVGIG (reference sequence). This CDR3 has 14 residues. The CDR3 region has the DNA TGTGCCTGGAGCCGGGGGGAGGGGGCCAACGTCCTGACTTTC. This encodes CAWSRGEGANVLTF.

CDR3 sequence reads: CASSFRANNEQFF. The DNA for the CDR3 is TGTGCCAGCAGCTTCCGGGCAAACAATGAGCAGTTCTTC. The chain joins TRBV5-4 to TRBJ2-1; D not resolved. Germline CDR1 and CDR2: SGHNT and YYREEE (reference sequence). The germline V and J ends were trimmed by 2 bases and 5 bases, with 8 bases remaining between them. The CDR3 covers 13 residues.

This clone was found a few times. The chain links TRBV7-2 to TRBJ1-2; weak D call: TRBD1 (5 bases). The V and J ends lost 2 bases and 8 bases respectively, with 6 bases between them. Germline V gene data show CDR1 as SGHTA and CDR2 as FQGNSA. The CDR3 loop spans 11 amino acids. The CDR3 loop is CASSLRTGYTF. The DNA of the CDR3 is TGTGCCAGCAGCTTACGGACAGGCTACACCTTC.

The rearrangement uses TRBV29-1 and TRBJ2-1; D tentatively reads TRBD1 or TRBD2 (6 bases each). Germline V gene lookup returns CDR1 SQVTM and CDR2 ANQGSEA. With 7 bases removed from V and 0 bases from J, the gap between germline ends came to 19 bases. The CDR3 runs 16 residues. The CDR3, as DNA: TGCAGCGGGGGGAGTAACGGGGGCGGCTCCTACAATGAGCAGTTCTTC. Its translation is CSGGSNGGGSYNEQFF.

V and J are TRBV5-1 and TRBJ2-7; D assignment may be TRBD1 or TRBD2 (5 bases each). The CDR3 length is 12 residues. V was cut by 3 bases and J by 5 bases, with 9 bases left in between. Germline V lookup: CDR1 SGHRS, CDR2 YFSETQ. CDR3 in DNA: TGCGCCAGCAGCTGGGGGAGCCACGAGCAGTACTTC. It translates to CASSWGSHEQYF.

The chain links TRBV11-3 to TRBJ2-3; 7 bases agree with TRBD2. The CDR3 has 17 residues. V lost 2 bases to trimming and J lost 3 bases; unmatched junction nucleotides: 11. The germline V gene has CDR1 SGHNT and CDR2 YENEEA. The CDR3 sequence is CASSLMGWGGGTDTQYF. The CDR3 DNA sequence: TGTGCCAGCAGCTTAATGGGATGGGGCGGGGGAACAGATACGCAGTATTTT.

The CDR3 region is CSVEVRQTNEQFF. The CDR3 DNA follows: TGCAGCGTTGAAGTGAGACAGACCAATGAGCAGTTCTTC. V and J are TRBV29-1 and TRBJ2-1; possible D gene TRBD1, 5 bases. With 1 base removed from V and 6 bases from J, the gap between germline ends came to 10 bases. CDR1 is SQVTM, CDR2 ANQGSEA, per germline. The CDR3 spans 13 residues.

This clone occurred many times. The chain links TRBV5-1 to TRBJ2-3, with D possibly being TRBD1 (5 bases). The CDR3 consists of 14 residues. Germline lookup yields CDR1 SGHRS and CDR2 YFSETQ. Trimming cost V 4 bases and J 0 bases, with 9 bases left between them. DNA of the CDR3: TGCGCCAGCAGCCCGCGGACAAGCACAGATACGCAGTATTTT. Amino acids: CASSPRTSTDTQYF.